These 22 T cell receptor beta chains were sequenced from one sample in a study of response to subunit inactivated influenza vaccine. TCRdb called the RT-PCR reads again in MiXCR, with one record for every CDR3 protein. The sample includes under 800,000 distinct CDR3 sequences, about 15% seen only once; the top ten take 5.5% to 7%. The sequencing here drew on PBMCs from blood, taken 14 to 15 days before vaccination. The origin of the receptors is a man between 45 and 60 years old who received an inactivated influenza vaccine.

This rearrangement joins TRBV12-3 or TRBV12-4 to TRBJ2-5, with 9 bases identical to TRBD2. The CDR3 loop spans 14 amino acids. The ends lost 3 bases at V and 4 bases at J; junction bases unmatched: 3. Here the CDR3 DNA reads TGTGCCAGCAGTTTTAGCGGGAGAGTAGAGACCCAGTACTTC. It encodes CASSFSGRVETQYF.

Regarding this clonotype: This sequence may be a read error, since a much larger clone differs from it by one base. V is TRBV5-6 and J is TRBJ1-4, with 8 bases that match TRBD1. CDR3 length: 14 amino acids. Germline V gives CDR1 SGHDT, CDR2 YYEEEE. J was trimmed by 3 bases and V by 4 bases; bases with no gene match: 2. The CDR3 nucleotides are TGTGCCAGCAGCAAGACAGGGGCTAATGAAAAACTGTTTTTT. Amino acids: CASSKTGANEKLFF.

The table lists this clonotype with many counts. The chain links TRBV5-1 to TRBJ2-7; D is uncertain. The CDR3 totals 10 residues. Trimming shortened V by 4 bases and J by 2 bases, and 1 base separated the two germline ends. The germline CDR1 and CDR2 sequences are SGHRS and YFSETQ. CDR3 sequence: CASSPYEQYF. The CDR3 nucleotides read TGCGCCAGCAGCCCCTACGAGCAGTACTTC.

The CDR3 DNA reads TGTGCCAGCAGCGCACAATCGACATTTTCCTACAATGAGCAGTTCTTC. As protein: CASSAQSTFSYNEQFF. The chain joins TRBV28 to TRBJ2-1; D gene unclear. CDR1 is MDHEN and CDR2 is SYDVKM in the germline V gene. The V and J ends lost 6 bases and 1 base respectively, with 16 bases between them. This CDR3 is 16 amino acids long. Based on the CDR3 plus reference TRBV28 and TRBJ2-1, the full variable domain is DVKVTQSSRYLVKRTGEKVFLECVQDMDHENMFWYRQDPGLGLRLIYFSYDVKMKEKGDIPEGYSVSREKKERFSLILESASTNQTSMYLCASSAQSTFSYNEQFFGPGTRLTVL.

This chain uses TRBV5-1 with TRBJ2-7; no firm D call. Per germline, CDR1 SGHRS and CDR2 YFSETQ. With 0 bases removed from V and 5 bases from J, the gap between germline ends came to 15 bases. The CDR3 has 15 amino acids. CDR3 sequence (DNA): TGCGCCAGCAGCTTGGATCGGCCCCCCTGGGACGAGCAGTACTTC. This codes for CASSLDRPPWDEQYF.

This chain joins TRBV10-3 and TRBJ2-5; 13 bases agree with TRBD2. The CDR3 is 17 residues long. Trimming cost V 6 bases and J 2 bases; bases outside gene matches: 9. The germline gives CDR1 ENHRY, CDR2 SYGVKD. CDR3 nucleotide sequence: TGTGCCATCAGCTTGACTAGCGGGAGGAGTAATCAAGAGACCCAGTACTTC. Translated, it gives CAISLTSGRSNQETQYF.

On this clonotype itself: Just one base apart from a much larger clone, this may be a read error. V is TRBV7-8 and J is TRBJ2-5; 8 nucleotides line up with TRBD2. The assigned J gene may be wrong: the sequence end matches TRBJ2-1 better. The CDR3 is 16 amino acids. Germline V gene data show CDR1 as SGHVS and CDR2 as FQNEAQ. DNA for the CDR3: TGTGCCAGCAGCTTAGTAGGACTAGCACTCCAAGAGACCCAGTTCTTC. Translation: CASSLVGLALQETQFF.

The chain couples TRBV10-3 to TRBJ2-7; the D gene is possibly TRBD2 (5 bases). The V gene's germline CDR1 is ENHRY and CDR2 SYGVKD. The CDR3 sequence is 13 residues long. The V and J ends lost 0 bases and 7 bases respectively, with 10 bases between them. The DNA of the CDR3 is TGTGCCATCAGTGAGTCGAGGGCAGGTGAGCAGTACTTC. Translating gives CAISESRAGEQYF.

This clonotype was counted many times. The chain carries TRBV7-9 and TRBJ2-3, with 9 nucleotides matching TRBD1. Germline V lookup: CDR1 SEHNR, CDR2 FQNEAQ (reference sequence). CDR3 size: 16 residues. With 1 base clipped from V and 6 bases from J, the junction kept 8 bases outside the gene matches. DNA for the CDR3: TGTGCCAGCAGCTTAGACCCTGGACAGGGGAGGGATACGCAGTATTTT. Amino acids: CASSLDPGQGRDTQYF.

This clonotype came up a few times. V is TRBV6-1 and J is TRBJ2-3, with 7 bases identical to TRBD1. V shed 6 bases and J 2 bases; nucleotides not matched to a gene: 11. The germline V gene has CDR1 MNHNS and CDR2 SASEGT. The CDR3 covers 16 residues. The CDR3 loop is CASSPFGTVSTDTQYF. The CDR3 nucleotides read TGTGCCAGCAGCCCCTTCGGGACAGTCTCCACAGATACGCAGTATTTT.

The chain joins TRBV4-1 to TRBJ2-3, with 7 bases aligning to TRBD2. J was trimmed by 1 base and V by 4 bases; bases with no gene match: 8. CDR1 and CDR2 (germline): MGHRA, YSYEKL. There are 16 residues in the CDR3. CDR3: CASSRGSGTGTDTQYF. CDR3 in DNA: TGCGCCAGCAGCCGAGGAAGCGGGACTGGCACAGATACGCAGTATTTT.

J is TRBJ2-2 and V is TRBV20-1, with 9 bases lining up with TRBD2. This CDR3 is 15 amino acids long. The V gene end was trimmed by 5 bases and the J gene end by 7 bases; junction bases not matched to a gene: 11. CDR1 and CDR2 (germline): DFQATT, SNEGSKA (reference sequence). This chain's CDR3 is CSAPAARGGIGELFF. The CDR3 DNA sequence: TGCAGTGCTCCTGCGGCGCGGGGGGGAATCGGGGAGCTGTTTTTT.

There are a few counts of this clonotype. V gene TRBV20-1 combines with J gene TRBJ2-2; D gene unclear. Trimming shortened V by 0 bases and J by 8 bases, and 7 bases separated the two germline ends. The CDR3 covers 12 residues. The germline V gene has CDR1 DFQATT and CDR2 SNEGSKA (reference sequence). This CDR3 is CSARDKSGELFF. The CDR3 nucleotides are TGCAGTGCTAGAGACAAATCGGGGGAGCTGTTTTTT.

The chain links TRBV30 to TRBJ2-1, with 9 positions matching TRBD1. V shed 2 bases and J 8 bases; nucleotides not matched to a gene: 1. The germline CDR1 and CDR2 sequences are GTSNPN and SVGIG (reference sequence). CDR3 length equals 12 residues. The CDR3, as DNA: TGTGCCTGGAGTCGGACAGGGGATGAGCAGTTCTTC. As protein: CAWSRTGDEQFF.

In this sample, this clonotype turned up a few times. This chain links TRBV6-4 with TRBJ2-1; 7 bases match TRBD1. V lost 7 bases, J lost 7 bases, and 7 bases stayed unmatched. Germline values: CDR1 MRHNA, CDR2 SNTAGT. The CDR3 runs to 13 residues. CDR3 in amino acids: CASTPTGRNEQFF. For the CDR3, the DNA is TGTGCCAGCACTCCGACAGGGCGAAATGAGCAGTTCTTC.

The V call is TRBV11-2, the J call TRBJ2-5; TRBD2 is a possible D gene (6 bases). Germline CDR1 is SGHAT and CDR2 is FQNNGV. V was shortened by 0 bases and J by 1 base, with 9 bases between the two germline ends. The CDR3 sequence is 15 residues long. The CDR3, as DNA: TGTGCCAGCAGCTTAGAGGGTAGCGGCCAAGAGACCCAGTACTTC. This codes for CASSLEGSGQETQYF.

The rearrangement joins TRBV12-3 or TRBV12-4 to TRBJ1-5; possibly TRBD1 for D (5 bases). The CDR3 is made up of 14 amino acids. Between the trimmed V and J ends, which lost 6 bases and 3 bases, there was a span of 12 bases. As DNA, the CDR3 is TGTGCCAGCAGCGCAGGGTTGAACAATCAGCCCCAGCATTTT. Residues: CASSAGLNNQPQHF.

This clonotype was detected a few times. CDR3 loop: CASRQGALGEQFF. In DNA form, the CDR3 reads TGTGCCAGCAGACAGGGGGCCTTAGGTGAGCAGTTCTTC. The rearrangement uses TRBV3-1 and TRBJ2-1, with 9 bases that match TRBD1. Germline CDR1 LGHDT, CDR2 YNNKEL (reference sequence). V was pared by 6 bases and J by 9 bases, with 6 bases of the junction left unmatched. The CDR3 runs to 13 residues.

A word on this clonotype: The DNA is omitted, as the CDR3 cannot be located on it reliably, and the CDR3 follows TCRdb's listing. This chain links TRBV6-2 or TRBV6-3 with TRBJ2-2; the D call in the table, TRBD1, was not verified against the DNA. CDR1 is MNHEY and CDR2 is SVGEGT in the germline V gene. The CDR3 sequence runs 15 residues, both termini included. CDR3 amino acids: CASGPLQGTGELFFF.

This clonotype was observed a handful of times. This CDR3 reads CASSDTPRGYQETQYF. The CDR3 DNA follows: TGTGCCAGCAGCGACACCCCCAGGGGGTACCAAGAGACCCAGTACTTC. The genes are TRBV7-9 and TRBJ2-5; 7 bases are shared with TRBD1. Germline loops: CDR1 SEHNR, CDR2 FQNEAQ (reference sequence). The ends lost 5 bases at V and 0 bases at J; junction bases unmatched: 9. This CDR3 is built from 16 residues.

The chain links TRBV7-8 to TRBJ1-1, with D unresolved. The CDR3 loop spans 15 amino acids. Trimming removed 3 bases from V and 1 base from J, with 12 bases in between. Germline V gene sequence: CDR1 SGHVS, CDR2 FQNEAQ. The CDR3 DNA is TGTGCCAGCAGCTTGTCCCGGACTGAGAACACTGAAGCTTTCTTT. Residues: CASSLSRTENTEAFF.

V and J are TRBV7-2 and TRBJ1-5; 9 nucleotides agree with TRBD1. V shed 5 bases and J 2 bases; nucleotides not matched to a gene: 7. Germline V gives CDR1 SGHTA, CDR2 FQGNSA. The CDR3 extends over 16 amino acids. The CDR3 DNA is TGTGCCAGCAGCGCCGGACAGGGGACGGGCAATCAGCCCCAGCATTTT. Amino acids: CASSAGQGTGNQPQHF.